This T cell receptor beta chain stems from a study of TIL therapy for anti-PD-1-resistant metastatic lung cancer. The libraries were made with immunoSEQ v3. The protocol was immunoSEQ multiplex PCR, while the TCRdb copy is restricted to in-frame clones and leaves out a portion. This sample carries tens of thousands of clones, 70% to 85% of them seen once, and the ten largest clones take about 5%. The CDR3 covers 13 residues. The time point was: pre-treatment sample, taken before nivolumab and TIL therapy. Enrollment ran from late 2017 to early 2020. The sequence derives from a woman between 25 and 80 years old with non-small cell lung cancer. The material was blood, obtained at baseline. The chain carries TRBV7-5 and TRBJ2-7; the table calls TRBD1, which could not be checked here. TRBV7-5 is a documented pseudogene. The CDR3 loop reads CATRLGQFYEQYF. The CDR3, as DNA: TGTGCCACCCGACTTGGACAGTTTTACGAGCAGTACTTC.